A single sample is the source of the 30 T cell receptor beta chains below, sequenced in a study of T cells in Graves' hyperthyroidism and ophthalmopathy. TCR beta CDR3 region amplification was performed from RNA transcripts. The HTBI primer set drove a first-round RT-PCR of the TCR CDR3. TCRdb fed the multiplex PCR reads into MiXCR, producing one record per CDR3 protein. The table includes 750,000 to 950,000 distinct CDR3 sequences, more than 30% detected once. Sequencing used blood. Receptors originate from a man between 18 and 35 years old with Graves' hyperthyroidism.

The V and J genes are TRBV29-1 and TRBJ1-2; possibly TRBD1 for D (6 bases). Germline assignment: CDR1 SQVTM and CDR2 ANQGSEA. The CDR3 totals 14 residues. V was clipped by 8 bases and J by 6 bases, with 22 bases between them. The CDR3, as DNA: TGCAGCTCCGAACAGGGCACGGCTGGCGATGGCTACACCTTC. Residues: CSSEQGTAGDGYTF.

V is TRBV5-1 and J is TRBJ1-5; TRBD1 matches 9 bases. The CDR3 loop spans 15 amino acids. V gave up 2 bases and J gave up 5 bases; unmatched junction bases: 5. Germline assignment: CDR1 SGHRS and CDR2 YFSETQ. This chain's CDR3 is CASSLRTGDDQPQHF. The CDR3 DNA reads TGCGCCAGCAGCTTAAGGACAGGGGATGATCAGCCCCAGCATTTT.

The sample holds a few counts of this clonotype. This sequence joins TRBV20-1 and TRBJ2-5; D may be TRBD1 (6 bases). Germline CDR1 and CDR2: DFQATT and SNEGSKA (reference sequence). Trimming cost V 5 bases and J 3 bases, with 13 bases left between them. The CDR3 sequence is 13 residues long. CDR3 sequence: CSALAAGEETQYF. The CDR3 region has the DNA TGCAGTGCTCTCGCGGCAGGGGAAGAGACCCAGTACTTC.

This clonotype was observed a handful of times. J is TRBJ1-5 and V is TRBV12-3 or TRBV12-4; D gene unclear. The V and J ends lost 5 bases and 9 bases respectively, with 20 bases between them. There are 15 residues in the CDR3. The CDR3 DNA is TGTGCCAGCAGTCCCAGCGATATAAGATATCGGCCCCAGCATTTT. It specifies CASSPSDIRYRPQHF.

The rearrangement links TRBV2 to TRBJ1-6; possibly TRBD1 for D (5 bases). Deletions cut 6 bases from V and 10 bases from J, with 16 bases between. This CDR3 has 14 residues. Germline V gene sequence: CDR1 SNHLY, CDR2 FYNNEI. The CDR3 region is CASSFLPGGSPLHF. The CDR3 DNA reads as TGTGCCAGCAGCTTTCTACCCGGGGGATCACCCCTCCACTTT.

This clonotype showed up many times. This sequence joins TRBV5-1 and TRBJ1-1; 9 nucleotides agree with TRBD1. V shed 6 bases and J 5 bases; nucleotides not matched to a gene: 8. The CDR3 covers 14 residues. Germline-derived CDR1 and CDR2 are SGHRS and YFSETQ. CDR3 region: CASTLGTGQTEAFF. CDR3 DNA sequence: TGCGCCAGCACATTGGGGACAGGGCAAACTGAAGCTTTCTTT.

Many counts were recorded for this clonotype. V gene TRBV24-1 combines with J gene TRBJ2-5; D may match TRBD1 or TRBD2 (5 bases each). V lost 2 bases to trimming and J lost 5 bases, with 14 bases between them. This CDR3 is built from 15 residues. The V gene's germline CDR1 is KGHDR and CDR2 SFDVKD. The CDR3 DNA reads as TGTGCCACCAGTGATTCTCGAGGGGCGGGTGAGACCCAGTACTTC. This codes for CATSDSRGAGETQYF.

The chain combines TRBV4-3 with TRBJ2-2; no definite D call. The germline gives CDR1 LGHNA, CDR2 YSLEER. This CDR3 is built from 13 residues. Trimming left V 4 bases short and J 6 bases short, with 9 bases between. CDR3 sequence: CASSRQVAGELFF. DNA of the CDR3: TGCGCCAGCAGCCGGCAAGTGGCCGGGGAGCTGTTTTTT.

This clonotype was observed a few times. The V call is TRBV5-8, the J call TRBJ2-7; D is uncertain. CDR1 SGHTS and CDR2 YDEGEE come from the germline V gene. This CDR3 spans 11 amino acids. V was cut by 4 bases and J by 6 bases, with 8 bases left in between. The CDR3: CASSNSLEQYF. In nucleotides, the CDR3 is TGTGCCAGCAGCAACAGCCTCGAGCAGTACTTC.

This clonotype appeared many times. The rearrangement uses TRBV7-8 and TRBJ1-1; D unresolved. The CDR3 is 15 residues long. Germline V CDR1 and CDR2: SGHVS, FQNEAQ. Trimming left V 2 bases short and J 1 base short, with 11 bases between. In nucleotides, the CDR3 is TGTGCCAGCAGCTTATCTGGAGTGGGGAACACTGAAGCTTTCTTT. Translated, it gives CASSLSGVGNTEAFF. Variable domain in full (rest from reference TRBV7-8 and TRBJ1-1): GAGVSQSPRYKVAKRGQDVALRCDPISGHVSLFWYQQALGQGPEFLTYFQNEAQLDKSGLPSDRFFAERPEGSVSTLKIQRTQQEDSAVYLCASSLSGVGNTEAFFGQGTRLTVV.

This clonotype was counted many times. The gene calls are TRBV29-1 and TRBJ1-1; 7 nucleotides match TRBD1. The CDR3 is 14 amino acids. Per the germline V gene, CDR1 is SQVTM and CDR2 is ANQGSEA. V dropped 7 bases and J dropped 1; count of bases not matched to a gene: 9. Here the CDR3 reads CSADPGGENTEAFF. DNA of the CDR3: TGCAGCGCCGATCCAGGGGGAGAGAACACTGAAGCTTTCTTT.

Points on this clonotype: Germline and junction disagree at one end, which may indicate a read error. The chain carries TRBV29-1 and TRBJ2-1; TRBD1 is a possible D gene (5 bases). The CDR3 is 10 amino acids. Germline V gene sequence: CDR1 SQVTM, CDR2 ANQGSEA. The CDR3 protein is CSIDSDEQFF. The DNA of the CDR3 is TGCAGCATTGACAGCGATGAGCAGTTCTTC.

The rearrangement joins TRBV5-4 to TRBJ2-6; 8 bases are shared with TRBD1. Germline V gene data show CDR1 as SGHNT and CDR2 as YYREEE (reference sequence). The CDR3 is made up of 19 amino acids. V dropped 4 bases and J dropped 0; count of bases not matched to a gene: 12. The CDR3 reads CASSQANRGKSSGANVLTF. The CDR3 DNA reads TGTGCCAGCAGCCAAGCTAACAGGGGGAAATCCTCTGGGGCCAACGTCCTGACTTTC.

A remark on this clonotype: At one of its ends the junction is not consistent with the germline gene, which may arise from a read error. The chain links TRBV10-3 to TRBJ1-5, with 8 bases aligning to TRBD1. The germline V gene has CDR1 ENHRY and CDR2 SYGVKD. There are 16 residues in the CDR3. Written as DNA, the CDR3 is TGTGCCAGCAGTCTCCGTTCCGGACAGGGTCTTGAGGCCCAGCATTTT. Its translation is CASSLRSGQGLEAQHF.

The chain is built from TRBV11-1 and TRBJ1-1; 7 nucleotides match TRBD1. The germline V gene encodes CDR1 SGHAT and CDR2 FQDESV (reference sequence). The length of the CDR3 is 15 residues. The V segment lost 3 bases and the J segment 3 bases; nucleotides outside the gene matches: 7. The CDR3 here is CASSLEGARDTEAFF. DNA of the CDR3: TGTGCCAGCAGCTTGGAGGGGGCGCGGGACACTGAAGCTTTCTTT.

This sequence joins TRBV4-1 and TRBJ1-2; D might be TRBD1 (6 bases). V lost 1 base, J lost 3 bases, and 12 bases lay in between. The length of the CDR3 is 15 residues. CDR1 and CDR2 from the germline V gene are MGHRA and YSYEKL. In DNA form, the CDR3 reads TGCGCCAGCAGCCAAGCTGGGGGCCGGTACTATGGCTACACCTTC. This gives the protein CASSQAGGRYYGYTF.

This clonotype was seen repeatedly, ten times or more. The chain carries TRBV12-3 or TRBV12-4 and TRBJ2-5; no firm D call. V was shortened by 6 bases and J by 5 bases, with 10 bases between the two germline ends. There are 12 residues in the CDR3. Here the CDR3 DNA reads TGTGCCAGCAGCCATTACGCGGAGACCCAGTACTTC. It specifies CASSHYAETQYF.

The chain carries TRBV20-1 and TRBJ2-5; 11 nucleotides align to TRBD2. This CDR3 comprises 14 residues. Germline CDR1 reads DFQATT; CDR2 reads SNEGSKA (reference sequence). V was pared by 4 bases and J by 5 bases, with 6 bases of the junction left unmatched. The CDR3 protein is CSANRLAGMETQYF. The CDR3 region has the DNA TGCAGTGCTAACAGACTAGCGGGGATGGAGACCCAGTACTTC.

CDR3 protein: CAKPTGRSYEQYF. As DNA, the CDR3 is TGTGCCAAACCGACAGGTCGCTCCTACGAGCAGTACTTC. V and J are TRBV6-5 and TRBJ2-7, with a tentative D call TRBD1 (6 bases). Trimming shortened V by 10 bases and J by 0 bases, and 13 bases separated the two germline ends. CDR3 length: 13 residues. Germline-derived CDR1 and CDR2 are MNHEY and SVGAGI.

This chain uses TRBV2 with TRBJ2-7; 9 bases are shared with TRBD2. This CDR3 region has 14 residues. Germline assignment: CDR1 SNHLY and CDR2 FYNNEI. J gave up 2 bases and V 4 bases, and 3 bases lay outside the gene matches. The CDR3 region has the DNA TGTGCCAGCAGTGGGACTAGCGCTGCCTACGAGCAGTACTTC. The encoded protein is CASSGTSAAYEQYF.

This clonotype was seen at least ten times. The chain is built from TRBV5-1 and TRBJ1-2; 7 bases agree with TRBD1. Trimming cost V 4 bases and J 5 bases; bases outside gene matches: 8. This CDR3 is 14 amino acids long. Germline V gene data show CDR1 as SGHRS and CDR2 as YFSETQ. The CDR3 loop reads CASSDREWDYGYTF. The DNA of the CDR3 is TGCGCCAGCAGCGACAGGGAATGGGATTATGGCTACACCTTC.

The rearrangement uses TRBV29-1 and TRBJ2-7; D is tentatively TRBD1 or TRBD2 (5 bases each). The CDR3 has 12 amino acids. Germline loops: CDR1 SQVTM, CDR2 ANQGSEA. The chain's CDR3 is CSDTGRSYEQYF. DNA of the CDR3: TGCAGTGATACGGGACGGTCCTACGAGCAGTACTTC.

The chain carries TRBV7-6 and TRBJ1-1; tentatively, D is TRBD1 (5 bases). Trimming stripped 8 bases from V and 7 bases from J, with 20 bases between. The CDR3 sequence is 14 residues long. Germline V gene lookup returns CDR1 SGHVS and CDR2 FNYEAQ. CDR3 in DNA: TGTGCCAGCGGACCCTCTGAGGATACAGGTGAAGCTTTCTTT. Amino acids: CASGPSEDTGEAFF.

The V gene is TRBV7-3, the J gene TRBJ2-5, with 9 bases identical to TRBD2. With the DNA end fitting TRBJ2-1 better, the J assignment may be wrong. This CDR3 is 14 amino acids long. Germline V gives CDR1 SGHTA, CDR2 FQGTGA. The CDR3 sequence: CASSPLTSGREQFF. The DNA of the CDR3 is TGTGCCAGCAGCCCGTTGACTAGCGGACGGGAGCAGTTCTTC.

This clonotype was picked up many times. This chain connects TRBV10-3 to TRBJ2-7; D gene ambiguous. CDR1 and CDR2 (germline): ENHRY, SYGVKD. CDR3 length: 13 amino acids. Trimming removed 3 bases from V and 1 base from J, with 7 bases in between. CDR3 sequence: CAISDGRSYEQYF. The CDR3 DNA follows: TGTGCCATCAGTGATGGCAGGTCCTACGAGCAGTACTTC.

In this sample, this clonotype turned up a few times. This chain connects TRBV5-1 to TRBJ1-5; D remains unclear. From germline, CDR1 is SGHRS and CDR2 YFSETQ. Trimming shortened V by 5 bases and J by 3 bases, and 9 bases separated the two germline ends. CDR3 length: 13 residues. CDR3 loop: CASREEVNQPQHF. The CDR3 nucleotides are TGCGCCAGCAGAGAGGAAGTCAATCAGCCCCAGCATTTT.

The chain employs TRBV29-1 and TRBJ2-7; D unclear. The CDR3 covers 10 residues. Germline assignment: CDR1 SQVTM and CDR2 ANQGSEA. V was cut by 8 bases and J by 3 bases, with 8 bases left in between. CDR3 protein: CSSFHYEQYF. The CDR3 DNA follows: TGCAGCTCCTTCCACTACGAGCAGTACTTC.

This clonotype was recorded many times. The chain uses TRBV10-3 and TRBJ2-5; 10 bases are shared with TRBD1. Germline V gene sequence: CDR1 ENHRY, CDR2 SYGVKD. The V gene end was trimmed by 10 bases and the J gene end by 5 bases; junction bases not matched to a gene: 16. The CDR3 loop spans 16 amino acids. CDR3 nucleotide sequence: TGTGCCAGCCGGGACAGGGGTCTAGCGGGCACGGAGACCCAGTACTTC. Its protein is CASRDRGLAGTETQYF.

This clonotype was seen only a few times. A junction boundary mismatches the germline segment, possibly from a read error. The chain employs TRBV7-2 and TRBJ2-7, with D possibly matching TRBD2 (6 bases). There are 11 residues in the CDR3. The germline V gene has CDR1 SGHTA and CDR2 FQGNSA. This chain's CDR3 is CASSFGGPPNF. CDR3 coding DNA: TGTGCCAGCAGCTTCGGGGGACCTCCAAACTTC.

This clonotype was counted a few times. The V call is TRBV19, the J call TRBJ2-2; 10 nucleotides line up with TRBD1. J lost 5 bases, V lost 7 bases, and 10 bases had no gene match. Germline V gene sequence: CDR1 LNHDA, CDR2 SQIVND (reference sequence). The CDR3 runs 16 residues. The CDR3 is CASISDRGRRTGELFF. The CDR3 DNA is TGTGCCAGTATCTCCGACAGGGGGCGCCGTACCGGGGAGCTGTTTTTT.